Below, 16 T cell receptor beta chains from the same sample are listed, as sequenced in a study of early T cells in non-severe SARS-CoV-2 infection. TCRdb called the 5' RACE reads again in MiXCR, with one record for every CDR3 protein. This table has fewer than 80,000 distinct CDR3 sequences, approximately 9.2% appearing once. Sequencing used whole blood, obtained at baseline. These receptors originate from an adult who was a healthcare worker with PCR-confirmed SARS-CoV-2 infection or an uninfected control (not recorded which).

V is TRBV5-1 and J is TRBJ2-7; TRBD1 or TRBD2 may be the D gene (5 bases each). The CDR3 consists of 13 residues. The V gene's germline CDR1 is SGHRS and CDR2 YFSETQ. Trimming cost V 0 bases and J 11 bases, with 15 bases left between them. This chain's CDR3 is CASSLAGTPWEYF. The CDR3 coding sequence is TGCGCCAGCAGCTTGGCCGGGACCCCATGGGAGTACTTC. The variable domain in full, completed from reference TRBV5-1 and TRBJ2-7, reads KAGVTQTPRYLIKTRGQQVTLSCSPISGHRSVSWYQQTPGQGLQFLFEYFSETQRNKGNFPGRFSGRQFSNSRSEMNVSTLELGDSALYLCASSLAGTPWEYFGPGTRLTVT.

Only a few counts were recorded for this clonotype. This chain links TRBV6-5 with TRBJ2-3; D is possibly TRBD2 (7 bases). The CDR3 totals 14 residues. The germline V and J ends were trimmed by 10 bases and 0 bases, with 14 bases remaining between them. Germline-derived CDR1 and CDR2 are MNHEY and SVGAGI. The CDR3 region has the DNA TGTGCCACAGGGGACTACCCCAGCACAGATACGCAGTATTTT. Protein sequence: CATGDYPSTDTQYF.

This clonotype was seen at least ten times. V and J are TRBV29-1 and TRBJ2-6; D is unresolved. Germline CDR1 reads SQVTM; CDR2 reads ANQGSEA. The CDR3 covers 12 residues. The V end lost 2 bases, the J end lost 8 bases, and 7 bases lay between the germline ends. The CDR3 DNA is TGCAGCGTTGAATCTGGCACCAACGTCCTGACTTTC. Protein product: CSVESGTNVLTF.

This clonotype turned up a few times. The chain employs TRBV20-1 and TRBJ2-1, with 10 bases matching TRBD2. Per the germline V gene, CDR1 is DFQATT and CDR2 is SNEGSKA (reference sequence). CDR3 length: 14 amino acids. For the CDR3, the DNA is TGCACCGCCCTAAGCGGGAGGGCCTACAATGAGCAGTTCTTC. It specifies CTALSGRAYNEQFF.

V gene TRBV5-5 combines with J gene TRBJ2-2, with TRBD1 as a possible D gene (5 bases). Germline V gene lookup returns CDR1 SGHKS and CDR2 YYEKEE (reference sequence). The CDR3 consists of 15 residues. V gave up 9 bases and J gave up 5 bases, with 20 bases separating them. CDR3 nucleotides: TGTGCCAAAGGACCGGGCCCCAGGGAAACCGGGGAGCTGTTTTTT. Translating it yields CAKGPGPRETGELFF.

In this sample, this clonotype turned up many times. This chain connects TRBV7-9 to TRBJ1-2; D possibly corresponds to TRBD1 (5 bases). Germline V gene data show CDR1 as SEHNR and CDR2 as FQNEAQ (reference sequence). This CDR3 is 11 amino acids long. The V gene lost 5 bases and the J gene lost 7 bases, with 8 bases spanning the gap. The CDR3 DNA reads TGTGCCAGCAGCCCCAGGGTTGGCTACACCTTC. Translated, it gives CASSPRVGYTF.

The chain couples TRBV20-1 to TRBJ1-6; 7 bases map to TRBD1. In germline, CDR1 is DFQATT, CDR2 SNEGSKA (reference sequence). V lost 3 bases and J lost 1; bases outside the gene matches: 3. The CDR3 runs to 15 residues. CDR3 bases: TGCAGTGCTAGCCCACAGGGGTCCTATAATTCACCCCTCCACTTT. It codes for CSASPQGSYNSPLHF.

The chain is built from TRBV9 and TRBJ1-3; a possible D gene is TRBD1 (6 bases). The CDR3 covers 14 residues. Germline assignment: CDR1 SGDLS and CDR2 YYNGEE. Trimming removed 4 bases from V and 4 bases from J, with 12 bases in between. CDR3 DNA: TGTGCCAGCAGCTTGGCAGGGGACGGAAACACCATATATTTT. This encodes CASSLAGDGNTIYF.

This clonotype turned up a few times. V and J are TRBV7-9 and TRBJ2-7, with 9 bases that match TRBD1. The trim removed 7 bases at V and 6 bases at J, leaving 13 bases unmatched. This CDR3 has 15 amino acids. The germline V gene has CDR1 SEHNR and CDR2 FQNEAQ (reference sequence). CDR3 sequence: CASTPIRDRASEQYF. The CDR3 DNA reads as TGTGCCAGCACACCGATCCGGGACAGGGCCTCCGAGCAGTACTTC.

This clonotype was detected only a few times. DNA for the CDR3: TGTGCCATCAGTGAGTACAGGGTAGAGGACGAGCAGTACTTC. As protein: CAISEYRVEDEQYF. J is TRBJ2-7 and V is TRBV10-3; perhaps TRBD1 as D (6 bases). There are 14 residues in the CDR3. V dropped 1 base and J dropped 5 bases, with 12 bases sitting between them. Germline V gene data show CDR1 as ENHRY and CDR2 as SYGVKD.

The V call is TRBV20-1, the J call TRBJ2-1; D might be TRBD1 (6 bases). The CDR3 length is 14 residues. Between the trimmed V and J ends, which lost 8 bases and 0 bases, there was a span of 14 bases. Germline CDR1 is DFQATT and CDR2 is SNEGSKA (reference sequence). The CDR3 DNA is TGCAGTACCACAGGGACGAGCTCCTACAATGAGCAGTTCTTC. Translation gives CSTTGTSSYNEQFF.

This clonotype was detected ten times or more. The rearrangement joins TRBV12-3 or TRBV12-4 to TRBJ1-1; D gene unclear. The CDR3 loop spans 13 amino acids. The germline V and J ends were trimmed by 3 bases and 5 bases, with 10 bases remaining between them. The CDR3 DNA is TGTGCCAGCAGTTTTGGGCCCGAGACTGAAGCTTTCTTT. As protein: CASSFGPETEAFF.

The chain has TRBV18 and TRBJ1-1; the D is unclear. Trimming took off 3 bases at V and 0 bases at J, with 8 bases between the two ends. The CDR3 contains 14 residues. The germline V gene encodes CDR1 KGHSH and CDR2 LQKENI. The CDR3 nucleotides are TGTGCCAGCTCACCTGACATATTGAACACTGAAGCTTTCTTT. Translated, it gives CASSPDILNTEAFF.

This clonotype was seen many times. J is TRBJ2-7 and V is TRBV6-5; 9 nucleotides line up with TRBD2. The CDR3 has 16 residues. Losses at the gene ends were 7 bases for V and 5 bases for J; bases not matched to a gene: 15. Germline V lookup: CDR1 MNHEY, CDR2 SVGAGI. DNA for the CDR3: TGTGCCAGCAAGAGCTTAGCGGGAGTTTCCCCCCACGAGCAGTACTTC. This gives the protein CASKSLAGVSPHEQYF.

This clonotype was seen ten or more times. The junction shows a germline mismatch at one end, possibly a read error. The chain couples TRBV5-1 to TRBJ2-6; D unclear. In germline, CDR1 is SGHRS, CDR2 YFSETQ. The CDR3 has 14 amino acids. Here the CDR3 reads CASSPYSGANVLTF. As DNA, the CDR3 is TGTGCCAGCTCACCGTACTCTGGGGCCAACGTCCTGACTTTC.

This chain links TRBV7-3 with TRBJ2-7; D ambiguous. V lost 5 bases and J 1 base, leaving 9 bases between the germline ends. Per germline, CDR1 SGHTA and CDR2 FQGTGA. The CDR3 spans 13 residues. The CDR3: CASSPGPSYEQYF. DNA for the CDR3: TGTGCCAGCAGCCCCGGGCCATCCTACGAGCAGTACTTC. The whole variable domain, filled in from reference TRBV7-3 and TRBJ2-7, reads GAGVSQTPSNKVTEKGKYVELRCDPISGHTALYWYRQSLGQGPEFLIYFQGTGAADDSGLPNDRFFAVRPEGSVSTLKIQRTERGDSAVYLCASSPGPSYEQYFGPGTRLTVT.